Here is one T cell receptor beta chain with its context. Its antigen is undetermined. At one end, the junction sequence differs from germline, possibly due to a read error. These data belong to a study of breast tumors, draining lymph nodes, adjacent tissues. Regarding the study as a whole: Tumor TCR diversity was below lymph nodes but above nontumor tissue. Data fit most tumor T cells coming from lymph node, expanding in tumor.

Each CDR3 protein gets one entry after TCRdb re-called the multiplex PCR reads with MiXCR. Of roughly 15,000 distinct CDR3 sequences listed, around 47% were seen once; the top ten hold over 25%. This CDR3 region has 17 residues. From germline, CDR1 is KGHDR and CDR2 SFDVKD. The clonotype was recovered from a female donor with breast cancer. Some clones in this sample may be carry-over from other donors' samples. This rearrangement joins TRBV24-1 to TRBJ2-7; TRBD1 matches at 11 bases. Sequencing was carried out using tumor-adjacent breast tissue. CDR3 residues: CATSDIEERTGGARQSF. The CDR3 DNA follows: TGTGCCACCAGTGACATTGAAGAACGGACAGGGGGCGCCAGGCAGTCCTTC.